The rows below give T cell receptor beta chains drawn from one sample of a study of cytomegalovirus exposure and HLA in healthy donors. Sequenced by immunoSEQ multiplex PCR; TCRdb stores in-frame clones only, minus some. This table holds under 150,000 clones, around 77% found once. What was sequenced was PBMCs. The receptor set was obtained from a man between 18 and 29 years old in good health and CMV-seronegative. The CDR3 runs from the conserved cysteine through the conserved F or W. A D gene is named only where the DNA matches it firmly. Clone size is stated in some rows and not others, as once, few, many or a class when expanded.

v_gene,abundance,len,d_gene,j_gene,CDR3aa,CDR3nt
TRBV19,once,13,-,TRBJ2-1,CASTRDHSNEQFF,TGTGCCAGTACGAGGGATCACAGCAATGAGCAGTTCTTC
TRBV9,-,15,-,TRBJ1-2,CASSVVEGRDYGYTF,TGTGCCAGCAGCGTAGTAGAGGGCCGGGACTATGGCTACACCTTC
TRBV6-1,-,15,-,TRBJ1-6,CASSDQGILNSPLHF,TGTGCCAGCAGTGACCAGGGCATATTGAATTCACCCCTCCACTTT
TRBV15,-,14,-,TRBJ2-7,CATSRGTSSYEQYF,TGTGCCACCAGCAGAGGCACGAGCTCCTACGAGCAGTACTTC
TRBV7-8,-,17,TRBD2,TRBJ2-6,CASSLAGGPDGANVLTF,TGTGCCAGCAGCCTAGCGGGGGGGCCGGACGGGGCCAACGTCCTGACTTTC
TRBV7-2,few,11,-,TRBJ1-1,CASSYKTEAFF,TGTGCCAGCAGCTATAAAACTGAAGCTTTCTTT
TRBV27,-,13,-,TRBJ1-2,CASSFSANYGYTF,TGTGCCAGCAGTTTTTCAGCTAACTATGGCTACACCTTC
TRBV30,-,15,TRBD1,TRBJ1-1,CAWRLVGGAGTEAFF,TGTGCCTGGAGACTGGTAGGGGGCGCGGGAACTGAAGCTTTCTTT
TRBV6-6,few,15,-,TRBJ1-5,CASSFDRYDNQPQHF,TGTGCCAGCAGTTTCGACAGGTACGACAATCAGCCCCAGCATTTT
TRBV5-1,-,14,-,TRBJ1-3,CASSLFETGNTIYF,TGCGCCAGCAGCCTATTTGAGACTGGAAACACCATATATTTT
TRBV7-2,-,15,TRBD2,TRBJ2-1,CASSLQAGGYNEQFF,TGTGCCAGCAGCTTACAGGCGGGGGGGTACAATGAGCAGTTCTTC
TRBV7-9,-,14,-,TRBJ2-5,CASSLEGIAETQYF,TGTGCCAGCAGCTTAGAGGGAATAGCGGAGACCCAGTACTTC
TRBV19,-,17,TRBD1,TRBJ1-6,CASTSGTGPGPNSPLHF,TGTGCCAGTACCTCGGGGACAGGACCTGGCCCAAATTCACCCCTCCACTTT
TRBV5-6,-,13,-,TRBJ1-1,CASSDSGPTEAFF,TGTGCCAGCAGCGATTCAGGGCCCACTGAAGCTTTCTTT
TRBV7-2,-,12,-,TRBJ1-1,CASSAGYTEAFF,TGTGCCAGCAGCGCAGGATACACTGAAGCTTTCTTT
TRBV9,-,15,TRBD1,TRBJ2-7,CASSPGGGQGFEQYF,TGTGCCAGCAGCCCAGGGGGGGGACAGGGCTTCGAGCAGTACTTC
TRBV6-4,-,14,TRBD1,TRBJ2-2,CASSDSTGTGELFF,TGTGCCAGCAGTGACTCGACAGGGACCGGGGAGCTGTTTTTT
TRBV4-1,-,18,-,TRBJ1-5,CASSLQGPLRVGNQPQHF,TGCGCCAGCAGCCTTCAGGGTCCCCTCAGGGTGGGCAATCAGCCCCAGCATTTT
TRBV10-2,-,13,-,TRBJ2-3,CASSPRVSDTQYF,TGCGCCAGCAGCCCCCGGGTTTCAGATACGCAGTATTTT
TRBV11-2,-,14,TRBD1,TRBJ2-2,CASSPTGSTGELFF,TGTGCCAGCAGCCCGACAGGGAGCACCGGGGAGCTGTTTTTT
TRBV7-8,-,13,TRBD1,TRBJ1-1,CASSQDRGAEAFF,TGTGCCAGCAGCCAGGACAGGGGGGCTGAAGCTTTCTTT
TRBV4-3,-,18,TRBD1,TRBJ1-2,CASSQDLSRTGVPYGYTF,TGCGCCAGCAGCCAAGATCTATCCCGGACAGGGGTCCCGTATGGCTACACCTTC
TRBV11-2,-,18,-,TRBJ1-1,CASSSGDRLPPMNTEAFF,TGTGCCAGCAGCTCGGGAGACAGACTCCCTCCGATGAACACTGAAGCTTTCTTT
TRBV28,-,12,-,TRBJ2-5,CASSLPEETQYF,TGTGCCAGCAGTTTACCAGAAGAGACCCAGTACTTC
TRBV4-1,-,14,TRBD1,TRBJ1-4,CASTLTGNNEKLFF,TGCGCCAGCACCCTGACAGGGAATAATGAAAAACTGTTTTTT
TRBV5-6,-,13,-,TRBJ2-3,CASSTDYTDTQYF,TGTGCCAGCAGCACCGACTACACAGATACGCAGTATTTT
TRBV5-1,once,15,TRBD1,TRBJ1-5,CASRSGTGSYQPQHF,TGCGCCAGCAGGTCCGGGACAGGGTCGTATCAGCCCCAGCATTTT
TRBV5-1,few,11,-,TRBJ1-4,CASSFGQGLFF,TGCGCCAGCAGCTTTGGGCAGGGACTGTTTTTT
TRBV19,-,16,-,TRBJ1-3,CASSTRTARSGNTIYF,TGTGCCAGTAGTACCCGGACAGCACGCTCTGGAAACACCATATATTTT
TRBV5-1,-,16,TRBD1,TRBJ1-2,CASSFLETGASYGYTF,TGCGCCAGCAGCTTTCTCGAGACAGGGGCGTCTTATGGCTACACCTTC
TRBV2,-,16,-,TRBJ1-6,CASSEENRGYNSPLHF,TGTGCCAGCAGTGAGGAGAACCGGGGCTATAATTCACCCCTCCACTTT
TRBV19,-,16,TRBD1,TRBJ1-1,CASSTYGQGANTEAFF,TGTGCCAGTAGTACATACGGACAGGGGGCGAACACTGAAGCTTTCTTT
TRBV7-3,few,14,TRBD1,TRBJ1-1,CASSLQGARTEAFF,TGTGCCAGCAGCCTACAGGGGGCGAGAACTGAAGCTTTCTTT
TRBV5-4,-,15,TRBD1,TRBJ1-1,CASSIKGAENTEAFF,TGTGCCAGCAGTATTAAGGGGGCGGAGAACACTGAAGCTTTCTTT
TRBV9,-,13,-,TRBJ1-3,CASSDSSGNTIYF,TGTGCCAGCAGCGACAGCTCTGGAAACACCATATATTTT
TRBV4-3,-,13,-,TRBJ1-1,CASSQDRGTEAFF,TGCGCCAGCAGCCAAGATCGCGGCACTGAAGCTTTCTTT
TRBV9,-,16,TRBD1,TRBJ2-2,CASRTGTGKGGDGLFF,TGTGCCAGCAGGACAGGGACAGGGAAAGGTGGTGATGGGCTGTTTTTT
TRBV19,-,15,-,TRBJ1-5,CASGHQMFGNQPQHF,TGTGCCAGTGGACATCAGATGTTCGGCAATCAGCCCCAGCATTTT
TRBV19,-,15,-,TRBJ1-5,CASSIVTGGNQPQHF,TGTGCCAGTAGTATAGTAACAGGCGGCAATCAGCCCCAGCATTTT